This TCR beta chain appears in the sequencing data of a study of T cells in localized non-small cell lung cancer. Only in-frame clones appear in the TCRdb table, and some are missing; sequencing was by immunoSEQ multiplex PCR. Of 1,500 to 2,000 clones detected, about 25% appear once; the ten largest clones hold less than 10%. This clone is categorized as medium-sized. This CDR3 has 15 amino acids. Germline loops: CDR1 MNHGY, CDR2 SAAAGT. J was trimmed by 3 bases and V by 8 bases; bases with no gene match: 9. The specimen comprised normal lung tissue next to the tumor, sampled before any cancer treatment. The chain carries TRBV6-8 and TRBJ2-1; the match to TRBD2 covers 8 bases. This TCR was recovered from a female donor of 60 years or more with stage II squamous cell lung carcinoma. The CDR3 bases are TGTGCCAGCGGCCGTGGTAGCGGGGTCTACAATGAGCAGTTCTTC. Translating gives CASGRGSGVYNEQFF.